A selection of T cell receptor beta chains follows, all from one sample in a study of cytomegalovirus exposure and HLA in healthy donors. Here immunoSEQ multiplex PCR was the method, and the copy in TCRdb shows in-frame clones only, minus some. The data hold 130,000 or so clones, with approximately 85% observed a single time. The sequenced sample was PBMCs. The receptors derive from a woman between 50 and 59 years old in good health and CMV-seropositive. The CDR3 runs from the conserved cysteine through the conserved F or W. A D gene is named only where the DNA matches it firmly. The size of a clone is reported for some rows only, either as once, few or many, or as a class for expanded clones.

CDR3nt | CDR3aa | len | d_gene | abundance | j_gene | v_gene
TGTGCCAGCACCTTAGGGGGGGCCTACAATGAGCAGTTCTTC | CASTLGGAYNEQFF | 14 | NA | NA | TRBJ2-1 | TRBV28
TGTGCCAGCAGTTACAGTGGGGCAAACACTGAAGCTTTCTTT | CASSYSGANTEAFF | 14 | NA | once | TRBJ1-1 | TRBV6-5
TGTGCCAGTAGTACGGGAAAGCGGGAGTGGTCCTACAATGAGCAGTTCTTC | CASSTGKREWSYNEQFF | 17 | TRBD2 | NA | TRBJ2-1 | TRBV19
TGTGCCAGCAGCTTAGTGGTGGCAGGGCCGAACACTGAAGCTTTCTTT | CASSLVVAGPNTEAFF | 16 | NA | NA | TRBJ1-1 | TRBV7-9
TGTGCCAGCAGCCCAACGGCGGGGGCTAGCACAGATACGCAGTATTTT | CASSPTAGASTDTQYF | 16 | NA | NA | TRBJ2-3 | TRBV4-2
TGTGCCAGTAGTGCCTTTACACTGAACACTGAAGCTTTCTTT | CASSAFTLNTEAFF | 14 | NA | NA | TRBJ1-1 | TRBV19
TGCGCCAGCAGCCAAGAAGCGGGGATCGGTGGAAAAGCTTTCTTT | CASSQEAGIGGKAFF | 15 | NA | NA | TRBJ1-1 | TRBV4-3
TGTGCCAGCAGTTCCATAGCCCGGGGTGTGGATGGCTACACCTTC | CASSSIARGVDGYTF | 15 | NA | few | TRBJ1-2 | TRBV27
TGTGCCAGCAGTTCGGGACAGGCAAGCTCCTACGAGCAGTACTTC | CASSSGQASSYEQYF | 15 | TRBD1 | NA | TRBJ2-7 | TRBV28
TGTGCCATCAGTGAGTCGACTCAAGAGACCCAGTACTTC | CAISESTQETQYF | 13 | NA | few | TRBJ2-5 | TRBV10-3
TGTGCCAGCAGTCCTCTGACTAGCGAGGGCACCGGGGAGCTGTTTTTT | CASSPLTSEGTGELFF | 16 | TRBD2 | NA | TRBJ2-2 | TRBV27
TGTGCCAGCAGAGAGGGAGCCGGGACACTCTATGGCTACACCTTC | CASREGAGTLYGYTF | 15 | NA | NA | TRBJ1-2 | TRBV6-1
TGTGCCAGCAGCGTAGGAGTGGGTAGCGGCACAGATACGCAGTATTTT | CASSVGVGSGTDTQYF | 16 | NA | NA | TRBJ2-3 | TRBV9
TGCGCCAGCAGTTATCAGGGTTCCCAAGAGACCCAGTACTTC | CASSYQGSQETQYF | 14 | NA | NA | TRBJ2-5 | TRBV5-1
TGTGCCTGGAGTGTATTACGGGGGGGCACAGATACGCAGTATTTT | CAWSVLRGGTDTQYF | 15 | TRBD2 | NA | TRBJ2-3 | TRBV30
TGTGCCAGCAGCCTACAGGGGATAAACATGAACACTGAAGCTTTCTTT | CASSLQGINMNTEAFF | 16 | TRBD1 | NA | TRBJ1-1 | TRBV13
TGTGCCAGCAGCAAAAGAAAAGGGACAGGGTGTAAAGGTGAAGGCTACACCTTC | CASSKRKGTGCKGEGYTF | 18 | NA | NA | TRBJ1-2 | TRBV21-1
TGTGCCAGCAGTTGGGGGGGCGCCGATGAAAAACTGTTTTTT | CASSWGGADEKLFF | 14 | NA | NA | TRBJ1-4 | TRBV6-5
TGTGCCAGCAGTTTCGTTCAGCGCAATGAAAAACTGTTTTTT | CASSFVQRNEKLFF | 14 | NA | NA | TRBJ1-4 | TRBV28
TGTGCCAGCAGCGCAAGAACAGGGGGGATAGAGACCCAGTACTTC | CASSARTGGIETQYF | 15 | TRBD1 | few | TRBJ2-5 | TRBV9
TGTGCCAGCAGTTTATATTTCCGGGGGACGGGCAATCAGCCCCAGCATTTT | CASSLYFRGTGNQPQHF | 17 | NA | NA | TRBJ1-5 | TRBV27
TGTGCCATCTCTATCACTAGCGGGGGTTCGGATACGCAGTATTTT | CAISITSGGSDTQYF | 15 | TRBD2 | NA | TRBJ2-3 | TRBV10-3
TGTGCCAGCTCACCGGGACAAAACAATGAGCAGTTCTTC | CASSPGQNNEQFF | 13 | NA | NA | TRBJ2-1 | TRBV18
TGTGCTAGTGGTTTGTACCAAGGGGGCCTCGGGCGTGGCTACACCTTC | CASGLYQGGLGRGYTF | 16 | TRBD1 | NA | TRBJ1-2 | TRBV12-5
TGCGCCAGCAGCTTGGGACTAGCGGGAGGGCTTAACACCGGGGAGCTGTTTTTT | CASSLGLAGGLNTGELFF | 18 | TRBD2 | NA | TRBJ2-2 | TRBV5-1
TGTGCCACCAGCAGAGATCTCGGGCAGGGGATATCAGTTTCCCAGTACTTC | CATSRDLGQGISVSQYF | 17 | NA | NA | TRBJ2-5 | TRBV15
TGTGCCACGAATCTAGCGGGGGGCGCAGATACGCAGTATTTT | CATNLAGGADTQYF | 14 | TRBD2 | NA | TRBJ2-3 | TRBV6-1
TGTGCCAGCAGCTTAAGTGAGGGTCGGACTGAAGCTTTCTTT | CASSLSEGRTEAFF | 14 | NA | NA | TRBJ1-1 | TRBV7-8
TGTGCCAGCAGTAACCCCGGAGAGGACGAGCAGTACTTC | CASSNPGEDEQYF | 13 | NA | few | TRBJ2-7 | TRBV6-5
TGTGCCAGCAGTAAGGGACAGAGAAGCTTCTACGAGCAGTACTTC | CASSKGQRSFYEQYF | 15 | TRBD1 | once | TRBJ2-7 | TRBV6-5
TGTGCCAGCACCGCGGGACTGACGAACACTGAAGCTTTCTTT | CASTAGLTNTEAFF | 14 | NA | few | TRBJ1-1 | TRBV9
TGTGCCACGGTGACTAGCGGGAGGGTTGGGGAGCAGTTCTTC | CATVTSGRVGEQFF | 14 | TRBD2 | NA | TRBJ2-1 | TRBV10-3
TGTGCCAGCAGCTTAGGTATTCTTCCAGGGCAGGAGACCCAGTACTTC | CASSLGILPGQETQYF | 16 | NA | few | TRBJ2-5 | TRBV7-2
TGTGCCTGGAGTGGGGGGGTTCGGAGGTCTGGGGCCAACGTCCTGACTTTC | CAWSGGVRRSGANVLTF | 17 | NA | NA | TRBJ2-6 | TRBV30
TGCGCCAGCGGGCTCAGCGGGTCCTACAATGAGCAGTTCTTC | CASGLSGSYNEQFF | 14 | NA | NA | TRBJ2-1 | TRBV5-1